The sequence of this T cell receptor beta chain was determined in a study of blood T cell repertoires in COVID-19. Overall study context: The United States, Italy and Spain supplied acute and convalescent COVID-19 samples.

The CDR3 extends over 17 amino acids. CDR1 and CDR2 from the germline V gene are SGHTA and FQGNSA. The junction had 8 bases not matched to a gene; V was cut back by 1 base and J by 1 base. Methods used by the authors: Reference gene primers were amplified, and this amplification served to estimate nucleated cell counts. Produced via immunoSEQ multiplex PCR; TCRdb's table is partial and in-frame only. D and trimming come from the DNA, and the V and J calls and clone size come from that table. The sample holds over 20,000 clones, about nine tenths seen once. This sequence joins TRBV7-2 and TRBJ2-5; 8 bases match TRBD2. Sequencing was carried out using peripheral blood. The TCR was taken from a man aged 45-65 years with active COVID-19. As DNA, the CDR3 is TGTGCCAGCAGCTTAGACTCCGGGGGGGCCTTCCAAGAGACCCAGTACTTC. Its protein product is CASSLDSGGAFQETQYF.